This TCR beta chain was identified in a study of CD8+ T cells in alopecia areata (dated 2018 in TCRdb). About the investigation overall: The treated patients took part in an open-label pilot trial in which moderate-to-severe alopecia areata was treated with oral tofacitinib at 5 to 10 mg twice daily. On the human side, TCRbeta sequencing was run on scalp tissue and on sorted CD4+ and CD8+ peripheral blood T cells from healthy controls and from alopecia areata patients with either patchy or totalis/universalis disease. Biopsies were taken from tofacitinib-treated patients at baseline and at 4 and 24 weeks of treatment, and a later scalp biopsy was taken in several of the tofacitinib-treated patients. Tofacitinib was given for 6 to 18 months, followed by 6 months of follow-up off drug to assess delayed response and recurrence. High-throughput TCRbeta sequencing was used to examine T cell clonal expansion in alopecia areata in both the C3H/HeJ mouse model and human patients. The RNA source kit depended on sample type: the PAXgene miRNA kit for fixed scalp, the miRNeasy kit for PBMCs, and the RNeasy kit for mouse skin. TCRbeta CDR3 regions were amplified by immunoSEQ multiplex PCR with 35 Vbeta forward and 13 Jbeta reverse primers. The SALT score, which quantifies the percentage of affected scalp surface area, was used to measure disease severity in treated patients. Clonality in the scalp was compared among normal scalp (n=4), patchy alopecia areata scalp (n=8), and alopecia totalis/universalis scalp (n=8). Findings and caveats that apply to the study as a whole: Shared TCR sequences between patients were less evident than in mice, which may be partly attributable to HLA diversity in the patient population. Many expanded lesional clones were found to persist in scalp and blood during tofacitinib treatment, and relapse after treatment cessation may be partly explained by this persistence. Tofacitinib significantly lowered scalp clonality and the number of expanded CD8+ clones among the top 100 scalp clones. Because the treated cohort was small and included a single nonresponder, larger studies are needed to assess links between baseline CD8+ expansion and response. Compared with normal scalp, lesional scalp had higher clonality and more expanded CD8+ clones, particularly in alopecia totalis/universalis, a pattern that suggests antigenic drive. Unlike mouse skin, where gammadelta T cells dominate, normal human skin contains resident alphabeta T cells that get sequenced too, which complicates analysis of the scalp TCR repertoire.

Library preparation was by the immunoSEQ multiplex PCR assay. To provide template for TCR sequencing, every sample had RNA extracted and reverse transcribed into cDNA. First-strand cDNA was synthesized with SuperScript III using a 2:1 mix of oligo-dT and random hexamers. A synthetic immune receptor repertoire was used to assess amplification bias, and residual bias was removed computationally. As for how the authors treated the data: After raw reads were preprocessed to remove errors, the CDR3 was defined following IMGT conventions as running from the conserved cysteine to phenylalanine. Clonality was calculated as 1 minus Shannon entropy normalized by log2 of the number of productive unique TCRs. CD4 or CD8 identity of scalp clones was inferred by cross-referencing scalp TCRbeta sequences with sorted blood CD4 and CD8 repertoires. Not all clones reach the TCRdb copy of this immuneACCESS table, which keeps in-frame sequences only. Checked studies attribute under half of the gap to unresolved V genes and leave the rest unexplained. The DNA gave D and trimming, while V, J and clone size come from that table. For this sample there are 120,000 or so clones; approximately 60% appear just once. The ten largest clones represent more than 5% of the sample.

Concerning this clone: Which antigen it targets is not known. Base qualities are not recorded, but no much larger clone differs from it by a single base.

The time point label, read with the paper, signifies: 4 weeks on oral tofacitinib. The treatment or condition label, read with the paper, signifies: oral pan-JAK inhibitor, 5-10 mg twice daily. Lesional scalp punch biopsies and peripheral blood were collected from alopecia areata patients. After PBMCs were isolated by density centrifugation and stained for CD3, CD4 and CD8, a FACSAria was used to sort CD4+ and CD8+ T cells. Looking up the germline V gene (reference sequence) yields CDR1 LNHDA and CDR2 SQIVND. The junction shows trimming of 9 bases on V and 7 bases on J, and the gene matches do not reach 12 bases of it. The CDR3 sequence holds 14 residues, the cysteine and phenylalanine included. Only the CDR3 DNA is retained, 42 bases long and in frame from the first base.

Sample: CD4+ T cells sorted from blood, taken at week 4, from a patient treated with tofacitinib. The V gene is TRBV19 and the J gene is TRBJ1-5; 7 central bases correspond to TRBD1. The receptor was derived from a human donor with alopecia areata. The sequenced DNA is TGTGCCAGCAGAGACAGGGTAAAAATCCAGCCCCAGCATTTT. Translation gives CASRDRVKIQPQHF.